The 17 T cell receptor beta chains presented below share a single source sample, sequenced in a study of OX40 agonist ivuxolimab in advanced cancers. The library was made by the immunoSEQ multiplex PCR assay. TCRdb limited this immuneACCESS table to in-frame rearrangements with V and J called. A share of clones is missing; checked studies link under half to unresolved V genes, and the rest is unexplained. This sample gives about 64,000 clones in total; 84% of them show up just once. The ten largest account for roughly 2% of the sample. The input for sequencing was CD4+ or CD8+ T cells sorted from blood, taken in a trial of the OX40 agonist ivuxolimab. These receptors came from an adult with an advanced solid tumor such as melanoma, head and neck, liver or kidney cancer.

This clone was detected a few times. The chain is built from TRBV10-3 and TRBJ2-7, with 8 bases identical to TRBD1. This CDR3 has 15 amino acids. Looked up from germline, CDR1 is ENHRY and CDR2 is SYGVKD. With V trimmed by 4 bases and J by 0 bases, 5 bases remained unmatched. CDR3 in DNA: TGTGCCATCAGTGGGACGGACAGGGCCTCCTACGAGCAGTACTTC. Amino acids: CAISGTDRASYEQYF.

This clone was picked up one time. The same CDR3 can be traced to other DNA sequences in this sample. This sequence joins TRBV9 and TRBJ2-7; D gene uncertain. V shed 0 bases and J shed 3 bases, with 13 bases lying between them. In germline, CDR1 is SGDLS, CDR2 YYNGEE. This CDR3 region has 15 residues. The CDR3 protein is CASSVDWGKSYEQYF. CDR3 bases: TGTGCCAGCAGCGTAGACTGGGGAAAAAGCTACGAGCAGTACTTC. Using reference TRBV9 and TRBJ2-7 for the parts outside the CDR3, the full variable domain is DSGVTQTPKHLITATGQRVTLRCSPRSGDLSVYWYQQSLDQGLQFLIQYYNGEERAKGNILERFSAQQFPDLHSELNLSSLELGDSALYFCASSVDWGKSYEQYFGPGTRLTVT.

The chain employs TRBV25-1 and TRBJ2-5; 9 nucleotides align to TRBD2. CDR3 length: 16 residues. CDR1 MGHDK and CDR2 SYGVNS come from the germline V gene. V shed 1 base, J shed 3 bases, and the junction held 6 bases outside the gene matches. Here the CDR3 DNA reads TGTGCCAGCAGTGAATGGCGGGGGGGCATGGAAGAGACCCAGTACTTC. Translated: CASSEWRGGMEETQYF.

The J gene is TRBJ2-2, the V gene TRBV4-3; 10 bases are shared with TRBD2. V gave up 0 bases and J gave up 7 bases; unmatched junction bases: 8. This CDR3 contains 17 residues. Germline V gene lookup returns CDR1 LGHNA and CDR2 YSLEER. The CDR3 loop is CASSQDRLAGVFGELFF. CDR3 nucleotide sequence: TGCGCCAGCAGCCAAGATCGGCTAGCGGGGGTCTTCGGGGAGCTGTTTTTT.

The V gene is TRBV5-5, the J gene TRBJ2-7, with 7 positions matching TRBD1. CDR3 length: 14 amino acids. The junction had 5 bases not matched to a gene; V was cut back by 0 bases and J by 5 bases. Looked up from germline, CDR1 is SGHKS and CDR2 is YYEKEE (reference sequence). The CDR3 region is CASSLVWTGDEQYF. CDR3 in DNA: TGTGCCAGCAGCTTGGTTTGGACAGGTGACGAGCAGTACTTC.

The table lists this clone with a count of one. The V call is TRBV5-4, the J call TRBJ2-2; 8 nucleotides agree with TRBD2. CDR3 size: 15 residues. With V trimmed by 4 bases and J by 7 bases, 9 bases remained unmatched. Germline V gives CDR1 SGHNT, CDR2 YYREEE (reference sequence). The CDR3 loop reads CASSRGLEGGGELFF. The DNA for the CDR3 is TGTGCCAGCAGCCGGGGACTAGAGGGCGGCGGGGAGCTGTTTTTT.

The genes are TRBV20-1 and TRBJ1-2; D call uncertain. The CDR3 is 11 residues long. Germline V gene lookup returns CDR1 DFQATT and CDR2 SNEGSKA (reference sequence). The V end was cut by 1 base, the J end by 4 bases, with 4 bases between. The CDR3 bases are TGCAGTGCTAGAGTTGCCTATGGCTACACCTTC. Its protein product is CSARVAYGYTF.

CDR3 nucleotides: TGCAGTGCAACAGACCAAAAAGCTTTCTTT. Residues: CSATDQKAFF. V is TRBV20-1 and J is TRBJ1-1; D not certain. Germline V gene data show CDR1 as DFQATT and CDR2 as SNEGSKA (reference sequence). The ends were cut back, 6 bases at V and 9 bases at J, with 11 bases in the middle. The CDR3 is made up of 10 amino acids.

This chain links TRBV11-3 with TRBJ2-1, with TRBD2 as a possible D gene (5 bases). Deletions cut 3 bases from V and 1 base from J, with 10 bases between. The CDR3 is made up of 15 amino acids. CDR1 and CDR2 (germline): SGHNT, YENEEA. CDR3 bases: TGTGCCAGCAGCTTGCGGGTCGGTTCCTACAATGAGCAGTTCTTC. It translates to CASSLRVGSYNEQFF.

V gene TRBV5-1 combines with J gene TRBJ1-5; D gene ambiguous. V shed 4 bases and J shed 1 base, with 15 bases lying between them. Germline CDR1 reads SGHRS; CDR2 reads YFSETQ. This CDR3 contains 16 residues. CDR3 protein: CASSLRAEESNQPQHF. For the CDR3, the DNA is TGCGCCAGCAGCCTCCGGGCAGAGGAGAGCAATCAGCCCCAGCATTTT.

The chain employs TRBV7-2 and TRBJ1-4, with D unresolved. CDR3 length equals 15 residues. Germline V gene lookup returns CDR1 SGHTA and CDR2 FQGNSA. The germline V and J ends were trimmed by 0 bases and 0 bases, with 5 bases remaining between them. In nucleotides, the CDR3 is TGTGCCAGCAGCTTAGCCCCTACAACTAATGAAAAACTGTTTTTT. This encodes CASSLAPTTNEKLFF.

The genes are TRBV7-9 and TRBJ2-5, with 12 bases lining up with TRBD2. Per germline, CDR1 SEHNR and CDR2 FQNEAQ (reference sequence). The CDR3 length is 14 residues. V lost 7 bases, J lost 5 bases, and 5 bases stayed unmatched. This CDR3 reads CASTRLAGDETQYF. Here the CDR3 DNA reads TGTGCCAGCACGAGACTAGCGGGGGATGAGACCCAGTACTTC.

The sample holds a few counts of this clone. CDR3 loop: CASSRGQTEKLFF. CDR3 nucleotides: TGTGCCAGCAGCCGGGGACAGACTGAAAAACTGTTTTTT. The gene calls are TRBV5-4 and TRBJ1-4; 7 bases fit TRBD1. With 4 bases clipped from V and 7 bases from J, the junction kept 4 bases outside the gene matches. Germline loops: CDR1 SGHNT, CDR2 YYREEE (reference sequence). The length of the CDR3 is 13 residues.

The chain uses TRBV29-1 and TRBJ2-1; D call uncertain. Per germline, CDR1 SQVTM and CDR2 ANQGSEA. V lost 7 bases to trimming and J lost 4 bases, with 11 bases between them. The CDR3 is 12 amino acids. DNA for the CDR3: TGCAGCGCTAATACAAGATACAATGAGCAGTTCTTC. Protein: CSANTRYNEQFF.

The V call is TRBV7-6, the J call TRBJ1-3; D is uncertain. The length of the CDR3 is 16 residues. V dropped 1 base and J dropped 2 bases, with 12 bases sitting between them. CDR1 and CDR2 (germline): SGHVS, FNYEAQ. In nucleotides, the CDR3 is TGTGCCAGCAGCTTAGTGGCTGGATCCCCTGGAAACACCATATATTTT. Translated: CASSLVAGSPGNTIYF. Full variable domain (rest looked up from reference TRBV7-6 and TRBJ1-3): GAGVSQSPRYKVTKRGQDVALRCDPISGHVSLYWYRQALGQGPEFLTYFNYEAQQDKSGLPNDRFSAERPEGSISTLTIQRTEQRDSAMYRCASSLVAGSPGNTIYFGEGSWLTVV.

This sequence joins TRBV7-2 and TRBJ2-3; 12 bases are shared with TRBD2. This CDR3 spans 16 amino acids. V lost 6 bases to trimming and J lost 6 bases; unmatched junction nucleotides: 10. CDR1 and CDR2 from the germline V gene are SGHTA and FQGNSA. CDR3 region: CASRSGTSGPGDTQYF. As DNA, the CDR3 is TGTGCCAGCAGATCCGGGACTAGCGGGCCAGGGGATACGCAGTATTTT.

The gene calls are TRBV14 and TRBJ1-6, with D uncertain. Germline V lookup: CDR1 SGHDN, CDR2 FVKESK. The CDR3 totals 13 residues. The ends were cut back, 2 bases at V and 7 bases at J, with 6 bases in the middle. CDR3 nucleotide sequence: TGTGCCAGCAGCCAATTCCAAAATTCACCCCTCCACTTT. Translating gives CASSQFQNSPLHF.